Listed below are T cell receptor beta chains from one sample, sequenced in a study of blood T cell repertoires in COVID-19. The method was immunoSEQ multiplex PCR; TCRdb's version includes in-frame clones alone and lacks a portion of them. The sample lists just under 350,000 clones; about nine tenths were seen once. The sample taken for sequencing was peripheral blood. The source is a woman aged 70-85 years with COVID-19, enrolled during active disease. Both conserved end residues are part of each CDR3. Fields, in order: clone size, J gene, D gene, V gene, CDR3 protein, CDR3 DNA. D genes are given only for firm matches. Size values are once, few and many counts, or a class for expanded clones, and some rows have none.

abundance: .; j_gene: TRBJ2-3; d_gene: .; v_gene: TRBV28; CDR3aa: CASSPPQRVTDTQYF; CDR3nt: TGTGCCAGCAGTCCCCCCCAGCGGGTCACAGATACGCAGTATTTT
abundance: .; j_gene: TRBJ2-3; d_gene: TRBD1; v_gene: TRBV5-1; CDR3aa: CASSFRPGGTSTDTQYF; CDR3nt: TGCGCCAGCAGCTTTCGGCCAGGGGGCACAAGCACAGATACGCAGTATTTT
abundance: .; j_gene: TRBJ1-3; d_gene: TRBD1; v_gene: TRBV7-9; CDR3aa: CASSLEGQARPGNTIYF; CDR3nt: TGTGCCAGCAGCTTAGAAGGACAGGCGAGGCCTGGAAACACCATATATTTT
abundance: .; j_gene: TRBJ1-5; d_gene: .; v_gene: TRBV27; CDR3aa: CASSYGEGEPQHF; CDR3nt: TGTGCCAGCAGTTACGGGGAGGGGGAGCCCCAGCATTTT
abundance: once; j_gene: TRBJ2-7; d_gene: .; v_gene: TRBV12-3/TRBV12-4; CDR3aa: CASSRVTYEQYF; CDR3nt: TGTGCCAGCAGCAGGGTTACCTACGAGCAGTACTTC
abundance: once; j_gene: TRBJ2-4; d_gene: .; v_gene: TRBV28; CDR3aa: CASSPRTGENIQYF; CDR3nt: TGTGCCAGCAGCCCGCGGACGGGGGAAAACATTCAGTACTTC
abundance: once; j_gene: TRBJ2-1; d_gene: .; v_gene: TRBV7-2; CDR3aa: CASSLQAHRDNEQFF; CDR3nt: TGTGCCAGCAGCTTACAGGCCCACAGGGACAATGAGCAGTTCTTC
abundance: .; j_gene: TRBJ2-6; d_gene: .; v_gene: TRBV19; CDR3aa: CASRNRRASGANVLTF; CDR3nt: TGTGCCAGTCGAAACAGGCGAGCCTCTGGGGCCAACGTCCTGACTTTC
abundance: .; j_gene: TRBJ2-2; d_gene: TRBD1; v_gene: TRBV5-4; CDR3aa: CASSLWTGDTGELFF; CDR3nt: TGTGCCAGCAGCTTGTGGACAGGGGACACCGGGGAGCTGTTTTTT
abundance: .; j_gene: TRBJ2-7; d_gene: TRBD2; v_gene: TRBV19; CDR3aa: CASSVLAGSSYEQYF; CDR3nt: TGTGCCAGTAGTGTACTAGCGGGGTCATCCTACGAGCAGTACTTC
abundance: .; j_gene: TRBJ2-7; d_gene: .; v_gene: TRBV6-5; CDR3aa: CASSYSIDRPYEQYF; CDR3nt: TGTGCCAGCAGTTACTCGATAGACAGGCCCTACGAGCAGTACTTC
abundance: .; j_gene: TRBJ2-7; d_gene: TRBD1; v_gene: TRBV23-1; CDR3aa: CASSQSSGQGLSPYEQYF; CDR3nt: TGCGCCAGCAGTCAATCGTCCGGACAGGGCCTCTCACCCTACGAGCAGTACTTC
abundance: .; j_gene: TRBJ1-2; d_gene: .; v_gene: TRBV28; CDR3aa: CAVGLNYGYTF; CDR3nt: TGTGCCGTGGGCCTAAACTATGGCTACACCTTC
abundance: .; j_gene: TRBJ1-4; d_gene: .; v_gene: TRBV20-1; CDR3aa: CSASRQEKLFF; CDR3nt: TGCAGTGCTAGCAGACAGGAAAAACTGTTTTTT
abundance: .; j_gene: TRBJ2-5; d_gene: .; v_gene: TRBV19; CDR3aa: CASSISVRETQYF; CDR3nt: TGTGCCAGTAGTATCTCGGTGAGGGAGACCCAGTACTTC
abundance: once; j_gene: TRBJ2-7; d_gene: .; v_gene: TRBV9; CDR3aa: CASSVSAGTSSYEQYF; CDR3nt: TGTGCCAGCAGCGTTTCGGCAGGCACAAGCTCCTACGAGCAGTACTTC
abundance: .; j_gene: TRBJ2-2; d_gene: .; v_gene: TRBV18; CDR3aa: CASSRRTDAGTGELFF; CDR3nt: TGTGCCAGCTCACGGAGGACAGACGCTGGCACCGGGGAGCTGTTTTTT
abundance: .; j_gene: TRBJ1-1; d_gene: TRBD1; v_gene: TRBV28; CDR3aa: CAIGTGTEAFF; CDR3nt: TGTGCCATTGGGACAGGAACTGAAGCTTTCTTT
abundance: .; j_gene: TRBJ1-1; d_gene: TRBD1; v_gene: TRBV13; CDR3aa: CASSFYRGPLNTEAFF; CDR3nt: TGTGCCAGCAGCTTCTACAGGGGACCGTTGAACACTGAAGCTTTCTTT
abundance: .; j_gene: TRBJ2-1; d_gene: .; v_gene: TRBV7-9; CDR3aa: CASSPPGVAQNEQFF; CDR3nt: TGTGCCAGCAGCCCCCCTGGAGTGGCCCAAAATGAGCAGTTCTTC